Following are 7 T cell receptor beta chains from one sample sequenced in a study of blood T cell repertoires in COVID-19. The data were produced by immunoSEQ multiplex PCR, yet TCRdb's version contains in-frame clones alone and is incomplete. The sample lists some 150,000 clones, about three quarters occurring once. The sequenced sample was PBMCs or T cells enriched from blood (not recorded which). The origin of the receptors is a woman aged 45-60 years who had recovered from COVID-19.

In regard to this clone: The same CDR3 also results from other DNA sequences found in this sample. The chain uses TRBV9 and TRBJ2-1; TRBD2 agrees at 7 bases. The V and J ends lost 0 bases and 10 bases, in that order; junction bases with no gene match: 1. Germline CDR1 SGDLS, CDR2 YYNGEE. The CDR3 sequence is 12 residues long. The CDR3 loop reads CASSVVAGEQFF. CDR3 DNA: TGTGCCAGCAGCGTAGTAGCGGGCGAGCAGTTCTTC.

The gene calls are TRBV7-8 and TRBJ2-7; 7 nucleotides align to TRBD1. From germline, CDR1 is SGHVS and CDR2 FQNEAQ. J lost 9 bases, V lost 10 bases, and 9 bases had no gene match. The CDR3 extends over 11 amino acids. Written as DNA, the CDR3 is TGTGCCATCGAACTTTGGACAGGGCAGTACTTC. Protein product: CAIELWTGQYF.

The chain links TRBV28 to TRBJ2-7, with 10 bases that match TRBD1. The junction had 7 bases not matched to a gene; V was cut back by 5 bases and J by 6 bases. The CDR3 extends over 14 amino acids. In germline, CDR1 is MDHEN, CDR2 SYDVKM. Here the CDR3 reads CASSLPGQGFEQYF. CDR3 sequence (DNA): TGTGCCAGCAGTCTACCGGGACAGGGGTTCGAGCAGTACTTC.

DNA for the CDR3: TGTGCCAGTAGTGCAGTAGAGGCTGGGGCCAACGTCCTGACTTTC. It specifies CASSAVEAGANVLTF. The gene calls are TRBV19 and TRBJ2-6, with D uncertain. V lost 5 bases, J lost 2 bases, and 10 bases lay in between. Germline values: CDR1 LNHDA, CDR2 SQIVND (reference sequence). CDR3 length: 15 residues.

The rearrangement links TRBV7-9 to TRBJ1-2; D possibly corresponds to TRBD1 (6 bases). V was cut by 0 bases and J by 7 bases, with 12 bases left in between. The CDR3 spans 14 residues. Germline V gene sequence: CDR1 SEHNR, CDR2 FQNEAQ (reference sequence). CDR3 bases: TGTGCCAGCAGCTTAGCACGGGGGGCTTTTGGCTACACCTTC. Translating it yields CASSLARGAFGYTF.

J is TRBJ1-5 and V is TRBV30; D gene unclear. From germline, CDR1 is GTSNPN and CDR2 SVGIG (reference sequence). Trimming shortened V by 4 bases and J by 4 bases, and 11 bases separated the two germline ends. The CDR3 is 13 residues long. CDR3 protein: CAWTRRRNQPQHF. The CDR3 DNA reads TGTGCCTGGACAAGGAGGCGAAATCAGCCCCAGCATTTT.

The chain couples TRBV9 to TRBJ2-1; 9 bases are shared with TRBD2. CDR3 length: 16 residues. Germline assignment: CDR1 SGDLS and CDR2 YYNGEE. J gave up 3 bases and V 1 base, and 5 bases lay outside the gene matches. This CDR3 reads CASSVQGAGGYNEQFF. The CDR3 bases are TGTGCCAGCAGCGTACAGGGAGCGGGGGGCTACAATGAGCAGTTCTTC.